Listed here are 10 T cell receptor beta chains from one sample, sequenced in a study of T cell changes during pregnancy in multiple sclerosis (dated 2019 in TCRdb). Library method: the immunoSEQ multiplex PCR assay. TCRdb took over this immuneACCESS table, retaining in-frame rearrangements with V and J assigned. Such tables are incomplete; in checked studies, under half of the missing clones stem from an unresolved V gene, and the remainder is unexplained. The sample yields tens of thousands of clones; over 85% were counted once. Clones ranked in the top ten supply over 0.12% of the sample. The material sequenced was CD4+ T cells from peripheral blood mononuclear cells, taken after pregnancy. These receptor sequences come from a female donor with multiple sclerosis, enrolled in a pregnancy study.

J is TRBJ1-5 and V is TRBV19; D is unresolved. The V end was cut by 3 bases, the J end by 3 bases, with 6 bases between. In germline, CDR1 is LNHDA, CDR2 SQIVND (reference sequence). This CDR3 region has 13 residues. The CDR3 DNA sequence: TGTGCCAGTAGTATCTCCCTCAATCAGCCCCAGCATTTT. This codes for CASSISLNQPQHF.

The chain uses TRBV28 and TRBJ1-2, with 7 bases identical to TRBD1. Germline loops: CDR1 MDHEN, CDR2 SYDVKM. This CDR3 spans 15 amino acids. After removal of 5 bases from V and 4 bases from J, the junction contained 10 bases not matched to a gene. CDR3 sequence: CASSIPGQNLYGYTF. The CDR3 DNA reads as TGTGCCAGCAGTATACCGGGACAGAACCTCTATGGCTACACCTTC.

The CDR3 loop is CASSFGATGTGNSPLHF. Here the CDR3 DNA reads TGCGCCAGCAGCTTTGGGGCGACCGGGACAGGGAATTCACCCCTCCACTTT. V usage is TRBV5-1 and J usage is TRBJ1-6, with TRBD1 matching over 9 bases. The trim removed 2 bases at V and 7 bases at J, leaving 10 bases unmatched. Germline V gives CDR1 SGHRS, CDR2 YFSETQ. This CDR3 has 17 amino acids.

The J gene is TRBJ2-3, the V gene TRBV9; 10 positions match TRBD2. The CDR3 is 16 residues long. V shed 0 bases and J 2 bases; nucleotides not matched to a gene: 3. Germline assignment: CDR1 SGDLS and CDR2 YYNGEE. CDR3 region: CASSVGLAGVTDTQYF. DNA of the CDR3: TGTGCCAGCAGCGTAGGGCTAGCGGGAGTCACAGATACGCAGTATTTT.

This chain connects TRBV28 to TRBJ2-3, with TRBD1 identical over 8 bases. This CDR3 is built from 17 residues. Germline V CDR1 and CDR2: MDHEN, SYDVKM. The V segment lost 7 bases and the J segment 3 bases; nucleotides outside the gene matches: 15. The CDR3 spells CASNSLGARGRTDTQYF. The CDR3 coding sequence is TGTGCCAGCAACAGTTTGGGGGCCAGGGGGCGAACAGATACGCAGTATTTT.

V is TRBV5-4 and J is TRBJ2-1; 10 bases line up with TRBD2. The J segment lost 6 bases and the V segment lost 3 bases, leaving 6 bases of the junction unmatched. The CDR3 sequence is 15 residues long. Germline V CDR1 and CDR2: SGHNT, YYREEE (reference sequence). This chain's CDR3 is CASSSALAGLNEQFF. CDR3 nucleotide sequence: TGTGCCAGCAGCTCGGCACTAGCGGGACTCAATGAGCAGTTCTTC.

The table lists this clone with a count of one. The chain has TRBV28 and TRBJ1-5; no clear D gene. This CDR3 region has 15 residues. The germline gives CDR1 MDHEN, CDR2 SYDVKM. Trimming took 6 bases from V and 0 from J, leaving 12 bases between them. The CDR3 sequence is CASRQSGTSNQPQHF. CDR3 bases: TGTGCCAGCAGGCAGTCGGGAACTAGCAATCAGCCCCAGCATTTT.

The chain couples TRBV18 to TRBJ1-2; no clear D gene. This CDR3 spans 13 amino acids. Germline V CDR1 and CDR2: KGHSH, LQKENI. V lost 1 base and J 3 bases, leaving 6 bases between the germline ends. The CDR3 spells CASSPRRDYGYTF. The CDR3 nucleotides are TGTGCCAGCTCACCACGCCGGGACTATGGCTACACCTTC.

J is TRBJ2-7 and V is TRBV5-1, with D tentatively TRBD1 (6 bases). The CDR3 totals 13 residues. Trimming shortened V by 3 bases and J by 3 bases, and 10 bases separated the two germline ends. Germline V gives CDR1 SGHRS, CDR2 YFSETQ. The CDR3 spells CASSSDSFYEQYF. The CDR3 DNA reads TGCGCCAGCAGCTCGGACAGTTTCTACGAGCAGTACTTC.

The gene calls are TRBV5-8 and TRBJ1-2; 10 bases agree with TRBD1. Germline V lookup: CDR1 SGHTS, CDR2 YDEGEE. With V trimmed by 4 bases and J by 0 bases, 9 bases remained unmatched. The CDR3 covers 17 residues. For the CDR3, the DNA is TGTGCCAGCAGCCCTAGGACAGGGGGATTAGCTAACTATGGCTACACCTTC. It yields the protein CASSPRTGGLANYGYTF.